A selection of T cell receptor beta chains follows, all from one sample in a study of cytomegalovirus exposure and HLA in healthy donors. Here immunoSEQ multiplex PCR was the method, and the copy in TCRdb shows in-frame clones only, minus some. Of around 160,000 clones in the sample, nearly 80% are singletons; the top ten hold about 3%. Sample: PBMCs. These receptor sequences come from a man aged 40-55 years in good health and CMV-seropositive. Both conserved end residues are part of each CDR3. The order of the fields is clone size, V gene, J gene, D gene, CDR3 protein, CDR3 DNA. A D gene is named only where the DNA matches it firmly. Clone size, where shown, is once, few, many, or a class for clones that have expanded.

clone_size: -; v_call: TRBV14; j_call: TRBJ2-7; d_call: -; cdr3_aa: CASSQAPGVYEQYF; cdr3_nt: TGTGCCAGCAGCCAAGCACCGGGGGTGTACGAGCAGTACTTC
clone_size: once; v_call: TRBV25-1; j_call: TRBJ2-7; d_call: -; cdr3_aa: CASSDGGTSYEQYF; cdr3_nt: TGTGCCAGCAGTGATGGGGGCACCTCCTACGAGCAGTACTTC
clone_size: -; v_call: TRBV7-9; j_call: TRBJ2-7; d_call: -; cdr3_aa: CASSSQGSYEQYF; cdr3_nt: TGTGCCAGCAGCTCGCAGGGGTCCTACGAGCAGTACTTC
clone_size: -; v_call: TRBV7-7; j_call: TRBJ2-5; d_call: TRBD2; cdr3_aa: CASSLNGRKETQYF; cdr3_nt: TGTGCCAGCAGCTTAAACGGGAGGAAAGAGACCCAGTACTTC
clone_size: -; v_call: TRBV28; j_call: TRBJ1-5; d_call: TRBD1; cdr3_aa: CASRSLDRSHQPQHF; cdr3_nt: TGTGCCAGCAGATCCTTGGACAGGTCCCATCAGCCCCAGCATTTT
clone_size: -; v_call: TRBV27; j_call: TRBJ2-3; d_call: TRBD1; cdr3_aa: CASTPGTGSGKQYF; cdr3_nt: TGTGCCAGCACCCCGGGGACAGGGAGTGGTAAGCAGTATTTT
clone_size: -; v_call: TRBV14; j_call: TRBJ2-7; d_call: -; cdr3_aa: CASSPFRGYEQYF; cdr3_nt: TGTGCCAGCAGCCCCTTCAGGGGCTACGAGCAGTACTTC
clone_size: few; v_call: TRBV15; j_call: TRBJ2-1; d_call: TRBD1; cdr3_aa: CATSAFPGTGGKRVSYNEQFF; cdr3_nt: TGTGCCACCAGCGCCTTTCCGGGGACAGGGGGCAAGAGGGTTTCCTACAATGAGCAGTTCTTC
clone_size: -; v_call: TRBV29-1; j_call: TRBJ2-7; d_call: TRBD1; cdr3_aa: CSVPGTGAGEQYF; cdr3_nt: TGCAGCGTACCAGGGACAGGGGCAGGCGAGCAGTACTTC
clone_size: -; v_call: TRBV9; j_call: TRBJ2-3; d_call: -; cdr3_aa: CASSVRGFRTDTQYF; cdr3_nt: TGTGCCAGCAGCGTAAGGGGGTTTCGCACAGATACGCAGTATTTT
clone_size: -; v_call: TRBV11-2; j_call: TRBJ2-3; d_call: -; cdr3_aa: CASSSGLLDTQYF; cdr3_nt: TGTGCCAGCAGCTCCGGACTGCTAGATACGCAGTATTTT
clone_size: -; v_call: TRBV18; j_call: TRBJ1-5; d_call: TRBD1; cdr3_aa: CASSRGTGNQPQHF; cdr3_nt: TGTGCCAGCTCAAGAGGGACAGGCAATCAGCCCCAGCATTTT
clone_size: -; v_call: TRBV28; j_call: TRBJ1-5; d_call: -; cdr3_aa: CASSSTGGSQPQHF; cdr3_nt: TGTGCCAGCAGTTCGACCGGGGGAAGCCAGCCCCAGCATTTT
clone_size: -; v_call: TRBV7-2; j_call: TRBJ2-5; d_call: -; cdr3_aa: CASSLFVQGRETQYF; cdr3_nt: TGTGCCAGCAGCTTATTTGTACAGGGTCGGGAGACCCAGTACTTC
clone_size: -; v_call: TRBV11-2; j_call: TRBJ2-5; d_call: TRBD1; cdr3_aa: CASSLFPRTGKERVETQYF; cdr3_nt: TGTGCCAGCAGCCTATTTCCGAGGACAGGGAAGGAGAGAGTGGAGACCCAGTACTTC
clone_size: -; v_call: TRBV7-6; j_call: TRBJ2-2; d_call: TRBD1; cdr3_aa: CASSFNPRTGNTGELFF; cdr3_nt: TGTGCCAGCAGCTTTAACCCCCGGACAGGGAACACCGGGGAGCTGTTTTTT
clone_size: -; v_call: TRBV28; j_call: TRBJ1-4; d_call: -; cdr3_aa: CASSLEVRTASPTNEKLFF; cdr3_nt: TGTGCCAGCAGTTTAGAGGTGCGGACAGCTTCCCCAACTAATGAAAAACTGTTTTTT
clone_size: -; v_call: TRBV9; j_call: TRBJ1-2; d_call: -; cdr3_aa: CASSLNPTEGGYTF; cdr3_nt: TGTGCCAGCAGCCTCAACCCGACTGAGGGTGGCTACACCTTC
clone_size: -; v_call: TRBV6-6; j_call: TRBJ2-7; d_call: TRBD2; cdr3_aa: CASSSVSSGSPYEQYF; cdr3_nt: TGTGCCAGCAGTTCCGTCTCTAGCGGGAGTCCGTACGAGCAGTACTTC
clone_size: -; v_call: TRBV14; j_call: TRBJ2-3; d_call: -; cdr3_aa: CASGPGLSQYF; cdr3_nt: TGTGCCAGCGGCCCCGGACTTTCGCAGTATTTT
clone_size: -; v_call: TRBV6-5; j_call: TRBJ1-3; d_call: -; cdr3_aa: CASSYHPRVAGNTIYF; cdr3_nt: TGTGCCAGCAGTTACCACCCCAGGGTAGCTGGAAACACCATATATTTT
clone_size: few; v_call: TRBV12-5; j_call: TRBJ2-1; d_call: TRBD2; cdr3_aa: CASGLVLSGGDNEQFF; cdr3_nt: TGTGCTAGTGGTTTGGTACTGTCGGGAGGGGACAATGAGCAGTTCTTC
clone_size: -; v_call: TRBV30; j_call: TRBJ1-2; d_call: TRBD1; cdr3_aa: CAWHVQGANYGYTF; cdr3_nt: TGTGCCTGGCATGTTCAGGGGGCGAACTATGGCTACACCTTC
clone_size: -; v_call: TRBV6-5; j_call: TRBJ1-2; d_call: TRBD1; cdr3_aa: CASSPDRGGYGYTF; cdr3_nt: TGTGCCAGCAGTCCCGACAGGGGTGGGTATGGCTACACCTTC
clone_size: -; v_call: TRBV18; j_call: TRBJ2-1; d_call: -; cdr3_aa: CASSLNGGNNEQFF; cdr3_nt: TGTGCCAGCTCACTTAACGGAGGGAACAATGAGCAGTTCTTC
clone_size: -; v_call: TRBV11-1; j_call: TRBJ2-1; d_call: TRBD2; cdr3_aa: CASSARTSSNEQFF; cdr3_nt: TGTGCCAGCAGCGCCCGGACTAGCAGCAATGAGCAGTTCTTC
clone_size: -; v_call: TRBV7-6; j_call: TRBJ2-7; d_call: TRBD2; cdr3_aa: CASSAELAGGTYEQYF; cdr3_nt: TGTGCCAGCAGCGCAGAACTAGCGGGAGGGACCTACGAGCAGTACTTC
clone_size: -; v_call: TRBV7-3; j_call: TRBJ2-1; d_call: TRBD1; cdr3_aa: CASSLDRGDEQFF; cdr3_nt: TGTGCCAGCAGCCTAGACAGGGGTGATGAGCAGTTCTTC
clone_size: -; v_call: TRBV19; j_call: TRBJ2-1; d_call: TRBD2; cdr3_aa: CASSMLKTSGYNEQFF; cdr3_nt: TGTGCCAGTAGTATGTTGAAAACTAGCGGGTACAATGAGCAGTTCTTC
clone_size: -; v_call: TRBV5-1; j_call: TRBJ2-1; d_call: TRBD2; cdr3_aa: CASSFGGAYNEQFF; cdr3_nt: TGCGCCAGCAGCTTCGGGGGGGCCTACAATGAGCAGTTCTTC
clone_size: -; v_call: TRBV4-1; j_call: TRBJ1-4; d_call: -; cdr3_aa: CASSQDADSATNEKLFF; cdr3_nt: TGCGCCAGCAGCCAAGACGCGGACTCAGCAACTAATGAAAAACTGTTTTTT
clone_size: few; v_call: TRBV21-1; j_call: TRBJ1-1; d_call: -; cdr3_aa: CASSNRTNTEAFF; cdr3_nt: TGTGCCAGCAGCAATCGGACTAACACTGAAGCTTTCTTT
clone_size: -; v_call: TRBV7-9; j_call: TRBJ1-6; d_call: -; cdr3_aa: CASSFERTSSYNSPLHF; cdr3_nt: TGTGCCAGCAGCTTCGAACGAACCAGCTCCTATAATTCACCCCTCCACTTT
clone_size: -; v_call: TRBV10-3; j_call: TRBJ1-5; d_call: -; cdr3_aa: CAISPGTPVNQPQHF; cdr3_nt: TGTGCCATCAGCCCCGGGACACCCGTCAATCAGCCCCAGCATTTT
clone_size: medium-sized; v_call: TRBV7-2; j_call: TRBJ2-7; d_call: -; cdr3_aa: CASSLGGISYEQYF; cdr3_nt: TGTGCCAGCAGCTTAGGCGGGATATCCTACGAGCAGTACTTC
clone_size: -; v_call: TRBV19; j_call: TRBJ2-5; d_call: -; cdr3_aa: CASSKRYEETQYF; cdr3_nt: TGTGCCAGTAGTAAACGTTATGAGGAGACCCAGTACTTC
clone_size: -; v_call: TRBV9; j_call: TRBJ2-1; d_call: TRBD2; cdr3_aa: CASSEGLAGGHASYNEQFF; cdr3_nt: TGTGCCAGCAGCGAGGGACTAGCGGGAGGCCACGCCTCCTACAATGAGCAGTTCTTC
clone_size: -; v_call: TRBV6-1; j_call: TRBJ2-1; d_call: TRBD1; cdr3_aa: CASSGGQGASSYNEQFF; cdr3_nt: TGTGCCAGCAGTGGGGGACAGGGGGCGAGCTCCTACAATGAGCAGTTCTTC